The subject of this entry is one T cell receptor (beta chain). Its matching antigen is unknown. Germline values: CDR1 SGHKS, CDR2 YYEKEE (reference sequence). Trimming stripped 0 bases from V and 6 bases from J, with 7 bases between. CDR3 size: 12 residues. The data stem from a study of T cell responses to AZD1222 COVID-19 vaccine. Overall study results and limits: After two AZD1222 doses, spike-specific TCR breadth and depth rose versus day 0. Unmutated variant regions are reportedly the target of nearly half of TCRs that are spike-specific.

The assay was immunoSEQ multiplex PCR, and TCRdb's table has in-frame clones only and misses some. This sample carries 65,000 to 85,000 clones, around 80% of them seen once, and the ten largest clones take over 11%. Second-dose groups at about 4 or about 12 weeks were pooled. Sequencing used peripheral blood, obtained 28 days after the second AZD1222 dose. This clonotype originated in an adult who received the AZD1222 COVID-19 vaccine. The chain recombines TRBV5-5 with TRBJ2-7; D is undetermined. CDR3 protein: CASSLAWGEQYF. The CDR3 nucleotides read TGTGCCAGCAGCTTGGCTTGGGGCGAGCAGTACTTC.